This T cell receptor beta chain originates from a study of a mutant IDH1 vaccine in newly diagnosed glioma. Study background: Treated individuals were about 62% male and roughly 40% female, averaging approximately 40 years of age. Most patients had received both radiotherapy and temozolomide, the prior options being radiotherapy, temozolomide, or both.

Findings and limits, study-wide: The authors found pseudoprogression apparently unrelated to changes in top peripheral T cell clonotypes.

The V gene's germline CDR1 is MNHNY and CDR2 SVGAGI (reference sequence). This CDR3 contains 15 residues. The V and J ends lost 0 bases and 7 bases, in that order; junction bases with no gene match: 3. Regarding time point: week 35, safety follow-up. Doses comprised 300 ug of mutant IDH1 20-mer peptide each, plus topical imiquimod. Each of the donors came in with new WHO grade 3 or 4 astrocytomas that were IDH1-mutant and ATRX-lost. TCRdb's copy holds only in-frame clones and misses some; the assay was immunoSEQ multiplex PCR. The sample records around 60,000 clones, roughly 80% being singletons. Turning to this clone: Its antigen is currently unknown.

The rearrangement uses TRBV6-6 and TRBJ1-6, with 7 bases that match TRBD1. The material was PBMCs, obtained from a glioma patient whose treatment included an IDH1 peptide vaccine. The TCR originated in a man aged 35-49 years with glioma. The CDR3 spells CASSYSGGQNSPLHF. DNA of the CDR3: TGTGCCAGCAGTTACTCAGGGGGCCAGAATTCACCCCTCCACTTT.